Sequencing of this T cell receptor (beta chain) was carried out in a study of technical replicates of blood from a handful of donors. Profiled with immunoSEQ multiplex PCR; TCRdb holds only in-frame clones, not every one. The repertoire holds around 58,000 clones, about 83% seen once, with about 5% in the top ten. This CDR3 is built from 13 residues. Germline V lookup: CDR1 SGHVS, CDR2 FNYEAQ. Trimming stripped 5 bases from V and 10 bases from J, with 17 bases between. The sequence came from a human donor in good health. Some clones in this sample may be carry-over from other donors' samples. The sequencing input was PBMCs. This chain joins TRBV7-6 and TRBJ1-2; D perhaps matches TRBD1 (5 bases). CDR3 protein: CASSPQAGGNYTF. CDR3 nucleotide sequence: TGTGCCAGCAGCCCCCAAGCGGGGGGGAACTACACCTTC.